The present TCR beta chain was sequenced within a study of blood T cells in healthy people across ages. Study-wide points: Age showed a roughly linear inverse relationship with TCR beta diversity per million T cells. Lack of knowledge of donor CMV status possibly confounded expanded clonotype changes.

The CDR3 has 15 amino acids. CDR1 is MNHEY and CDR2 is SVGAGI in the germline V gene. The germline V and J ends were trimmed by 2 bases and 2 bases, with 13 bases remaining between them. This clonotype was counted only a few times. The antigen is unknown. A sample-barcoded 5' primer and a J-beta primer mix were used in a second PCR of roughly 6 to 11 cycles. Each cDNA molecule was tagged by a template-switch adaptor with 12 random nucleotides. TCRdb reprocessed the 5' RACE reads via MiXCR and lists one record per CDR3 protein. The table records 1.5 million to 1.8 million distinct CDR3 sequences, approximately 43% of them present only once.

Sequencing used blood. The TCR was taken from a woman aged 18-29 years in good health. This rearrangement joins TRBV6-5 to TRBJ2-7; tentatively, D is TRBD1 or TRBD2 (5 bases each). The CDR3 region is CASSYAPGRPYEQYF. Written as DNA, the CDR3 is TGTGCCAGCAGTTACGCCCCGGGACGCCCCTACGAGCAGTACTTC.